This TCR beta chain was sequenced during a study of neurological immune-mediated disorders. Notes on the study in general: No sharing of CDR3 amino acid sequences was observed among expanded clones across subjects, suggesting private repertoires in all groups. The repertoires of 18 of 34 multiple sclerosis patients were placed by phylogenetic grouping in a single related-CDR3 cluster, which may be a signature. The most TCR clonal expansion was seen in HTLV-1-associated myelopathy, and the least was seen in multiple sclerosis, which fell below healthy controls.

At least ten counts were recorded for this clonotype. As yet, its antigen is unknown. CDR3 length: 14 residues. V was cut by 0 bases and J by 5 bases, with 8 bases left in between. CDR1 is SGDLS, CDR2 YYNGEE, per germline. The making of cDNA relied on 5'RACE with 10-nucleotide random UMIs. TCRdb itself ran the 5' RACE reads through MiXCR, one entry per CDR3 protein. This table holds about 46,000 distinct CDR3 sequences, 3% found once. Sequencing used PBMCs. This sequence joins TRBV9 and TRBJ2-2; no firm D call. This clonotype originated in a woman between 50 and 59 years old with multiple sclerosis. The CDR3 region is CASSVDSLTGELFF. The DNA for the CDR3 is TGTGCCAGCAGCGTAGATAGTTTAACCGGGGAGCTGTTTTTT.